This TCR beta chain comes out of a study of T cells after yellow fever vaccination. TCRdb reprocessed the 5' RACE reads via MiXCR and lists one record per CDR3 protein. The sample records 250,000 or so distinct CDR3 sequences, around 7% being singletons. In this sample, this clonotype turned up many times. The V segment lost 8 bases and the J segment 3 bases; nucleotides outside the gene matches: 4. Germline CDR1 is KGHDR and CDR2 is SFDVKD. The CDR3 has 13 amino acids. The sample here was CD4+ T cells sorted from PBMCs, taken 15 days after the yellow fever booster vaccination. This receptor was taken from a man aged 30-40 years who received the YFV17D yellow fever vaccine. This chain joins TRBV24-1 and TRBJ2-3, with 7 bases fitting TRBD1. The CDR3 DNA sequence: TGTGCCACCAATAACAGGGGTACAGATACGCAGTATTTT. Amino acid sequence: CATNNRGTDTQYF.